A selection of T cell receptor beta chains follows, all from one sample in a study of blood T cells in healthy people across ages. Each CDR3 protein gets one entry after TCRdb re-called the 5' RACE reads with MiXCR. The sample includes around 1.7 million distinct CDR3 sequences, about 28% seen only once; the top ten take roughly 8%. Sequenced sample: blood. All receptors come from a woman aged 25 to 39 in good health. CDR3s include the opening cysteine and the closing phenylalanine or tryptophan. A D gene is named only where the DNA matches it firmly. Clone sizes are given selectively: once, few, many, or a class where the clone is expanded.

v_gene	d_gene	abundance	j_gene	CDR3aa	CDR3nt
TRBV12-3/TRBV12-4	TRBD2	few	TRBJ2-5	CASSSRLAGVQETQYF	TGTGCCAGCAGTTCACGACTAGCGGGGGTACAAGAGACCCAGTACTTC
TRBV25-1	-	-	TRBJ2-1	CASRGISREQFF	TGTGCCAGCAGGGGTATTAGTCGGGAGCAGTTCTTC
TRBV12-3/TRBV12-4	-	-	TRBJ2-3	CASSWASLGTDTQYF	TGTGCCAGCAGTTGGGCTAGCTTGGGCACAGATACGCAGTATTTT
TRBV11-2	-	-	TRBJ2-1	CASSPSDGIPYNEQFF	TGTGCCAGCAGCCCCTCTGACGGGATCCCCTACAATGAGCAGTTCTTC
TRBV20-1	-	many	TRBJ2-1	CSARGPSDYNEQFF	TGCAGTGCTAGGGGGCCATCGGACTACAATGAGCAGTTCTTC
TRBV28	-	many	TRBJ2-5	CASSIRQLPRETQYF	TGTGCCAGCAGTATCAGACAGCTACCAAGAGAGACCCAGTACTTC
TRBV24-1	-	-	TRBJ1-5	CVTSGEGYNQPQHF	TGTGTCACCAGTGGCGAGGGATACAATCAGCCCCAGCATTTT
TRBV6-1	TRBD1	-	TRBJ1-4	CASSGGTEAEKLFF	TGTGCCAGCAGTGGGGGGACAGAAGCTGAAAAACTGTTTTTT
TRBV7-9	-	-	TRBJ1-2	CASSLDRRVIPNYGYTF	TGTGCCAGCAGCTTAGATCGGAGAGTAATCCCTAACTATGGCTACACCTTC
TRBV4-3	-	few	TRBJ1-1	CASSQDRTSNTEAFF	TGCGCCAGCAGCCAAGATAGGACTTCGAACACTGAAGCTTTCTTT
TRBV6-2/TRBV6-3	TRBD1	-	TRBJ1-5	CASSYVQGVSQPQHF	TGTGCCAGCAGTTACGTACAGGGGGTTTCACAGCCCCAGCATTTT
TRBV20-1	-	many	TRBJ2-7	CSARKVLPYEQYF	TGCAGTGCTAGAAAGGTTCTACCCTACGAGCAGTACTTC
TRBV5-1	-	many	TRBJ2-1	CASSPRESSYNEQFF	TGTGCCAGCAGCCCACGGGAGAGCTCCTACAATGAGCAGTTCTTC
TRBV9	-	many	TRBJ1-2	CASSRRGRFYGYTF	TGTGCCAGCAGCCGCCGGGGCAGGTTCTATGGCTACACCTTC
TRBV7-6	-	few	TRBJ2-3	CASQRSAGGIYTQYF	TGTGCCAGCCAGAGGAGCGCCGGCGGCATATATACGCAGTATTTT
TRBV4-1	-	-	TRBJ2-1	CASSPYDRNEQFF	TGCGCCAGCAGCCCGTATGACAGGAACGAGCAGTTCTTC
TRBV29-1	TRBD2	-	TRBJ2-7	CSDEEAGAYEQYF	TGCAGCGATGAAGAAGCGGGGGCCTACGAGCAGTACTTC
TRBV7-9	-	once	TRBJ1-1	CASSWTSSGEAFF	TGTGCCAGCAGCTGGACCAGTTCGGGTGAAGCCTTCTTT
TRBV5-1	-	-	TRBJ2-2	CASSSEVAGANTGELFF	TGCGCCAGCAGCAGTGAGGTGGCAGGGGCTAACACCGGGGAGCTGTTTTTT
TRBV30	-	-	TRBJ1-6	CAWNGQRNSPLHF	TGTGCCTGGAACGGACAGCGGAATTCACCCCTCCACTTT
TRBV6-6	TRBD1	-	TRBJ1-5	CASSSQGVEPQHF	TGTGCCAGCAGTTCCCAGGGGGTAGAGCCCCAGCATTTT
TRBV5-1	TRBD2	-	TRBJ2-1	CASSLPPTSGGYNEQFF	TGCGCCAGCAGCTTGCCACCAACTAGCGGGGGGTACAATGAGCAGTTCTTC
TRBV10-3	TRBD1	-	TRBJ1-1	CAIRPTGESTEAFF	TGTGCCATCAGGCCCACAGGGGAGAGCACTGAAGCTTTCTTT
TRBV20-1	TRBD1	-	TRBJ2-5	CSARVGTGRTETQYF	TGCAGTGCTAGAGTCGGGACAGGGAGGACAGAGACCCAGTACTTC
TRBV7-2	-	-	TRBJ2-7	CASTPRAGYEQYF	TGTGCCAGCACTCCTCGTGCCGGGTACGAGCAGTACTTC
TRBV5-1	-	-	TRBJ1-1	CASSLPGGRGTEAFF	TGCGCCAGCAGCTTGCCCGGGGGAAGGGGCACTGAAGCTTTCTTT
TRBV2	TRBD2	-	TRBJ2-3	CASSASVRAGGSDTQYF	TGTGCCAGCAGTGCCTCCGTACGAGCGGGGGGTTCAGATACGCAGTATTTT
TRBV9	-	many	TRBJ2-7	CASSVAGVPDEQYF	TGTGCCAGCAGTGTCGCTGGGGTTCCCGACGAGCAGTACTTC
TRBV9	-	-	TRBJ1-1	CASSVRALNTEAFF	TGTGCCAGCAGCGTAAGGGCGTTGAACACTGAAGCTTTCTTT
TRBV12-3/TRBV12-4	-	few	TRBJ1-1	CASSLRPPNTEAFF	TGTGCCAGCAGTCTAAGGCCCCCGAACACTGAAGCTTTCTTT
TRBV12-5	TRBD1	few	TRBJ2-1	CASEGQGANEQFF	TGTGCTAGTGAAGGACAGGGGGCAAATGAGCAGTTCTTC
TRBV27	TRBD1	few	TRBJ1-2	CASSGQGDRYGYTF	TGTGCCAGCAGTGGACAGGGGGACCGATATGGCTACACCTTC
TRBV7-2	-	-	TRBJ1-2	CASSSNDGGNYGYTF	TGTGCCAGCAGCTCCAACGACGGGGGCAACTATGGCTACACCTTC
TRBV19	TRBD2	once	TRBJ2-7	CASSDRDGGINEQYF	TGTGCCAGTAGTGACCGGGACGGGGGGATCAACGAGCAGTACTTC
TRBV21-1	-	-	TRBJ2-7	CASSAVAGPYEQYF	TGTGCCAGCAGCGCGGTAGCGGGGCCCTACGAGCAGTACTTC
TRBV7-2	-	few	TRBJ2-6	CASSLQGSHSGANVLTF	TGTGCCAGCAGCTTACAAGGCAGCCACTCTGGGGCCAACGTCCTGACTTTC
TRBV7-2	-	-	TRBJ2-4	CASSLGGTPREQYF	TGTGCCAGCAGCTTAGGTGGTACTCCACGCGAACAGTACTTC
TRBV5-6	-	-	TRBJ2-3	CASSATRRGDTQYF	TGTGCCAGCAGCGCGACTAGAAGAGGAGATACGCAGTATTTT
TRBV6-5	TRBD1	-	TRBJ2-2	CASSSLVFSRDRGRGGELFF	TGTGCCAGCAGTTCTCTCGTATTTTCCCGGGACAGGGGGCGAGGCGGGGAGCTGTTTTTT
TRBV7-2	-	-	TRBJ1-5	CASSLAGGGNPPQHF	TGTGCCAGCAGCTTAGCTGGGGGGGGAAATCCGCCCCAGCATTTT
TRBV28	TRBD1	-	TRBJ2-7	CASNSTGTGGETYEQYF	TGTGCCAGCAATTCAACCGGGACAGGGGGCGAAACCTACGAGCAGTACTTC
TRBV3-1	-	-	TRBJ2-5	CASSQTTASRGETQYF	TGTGCCAGCAGCCAAACTACGGCTAGCCGAGGCGAGACCCAGTACTTC
TRBV7-2	TRBD2	few	TRBJ2-1	CASSAWTSGRSNEQFF	TGTGCCAGCAGCGCCTGGACTAGCGGGAGATCGAATGAGCAGTTCTTC
TRBV5-1	-	few	TRBJ2-4	CASSLGSTRGDIQYF	TGCGCCAGCAGCCTCGGGTCTACCCGAGGGGACATTCAGTACTTC
TRBV20-1	-	-	TRBJ1-5	CSAKRGGDNQPQQF	TGCAGTGCTAAAAGGGGTGGGGACAATCAGCCCCAGCAGTTT
TRBV14	-	-	TRBJ2-1	CASSRKSPSNEQFF	TGTGCCAGCAGCCGCAAAAGTCCAAGCAATGAGCAGTTCTTC
TRBV20-1	-	many	TRBJ2-7	CSAWMLEGYEQYF	TGCAGTGCTTGGATGTTAGAAGGATACGAGCAGTACTTC
TRBV10-3	-	few	TRBJ2-7	CAISDPDSNYEQYF	TGTGCCATCAGTGACCCGGACAGCAATTACGAGCAGTACTTC
TRBV13	TRBD1	-	TRBJ2-3	CASSRQGIYTDTQYF	TGTGCCAGCAGCCGACAGGGAATATACACAGATACGCAGTATTTT